Each of the 20 T cell receptor beta chains below was sequenced from the same sample in a study of identical twins. Using its own MiXCR run on the 5' RACE reads, TCRdb lists one record per CDR3 protein. The table records 1,800,000 or so distinct CDR3 sequences, 32% of them present only once. Sequenced: cord blood. Receptors were obtained from a newborn girl in good health.

The V and J genes are TRBV5-4 and TRBJ1-1; possible D gene TRBD1, 6 bases. Germline V gene data show CDR1 as SGHNT and CDR2 as YYREEE (reference sequence). The CDR3 totals 15 residues. With 0 bases removed from V and 5 bases from J, the gap between germline ends came to 14 bases. The CDR3 spells CASSLATRGVTEAFF. DNA for the CDR3: TGTGCCAGCAGCTTGGCCACAAGGGGGGTGACTGAAGCTTTCTTT.

The gene calls are TRBV5-1 and TRBJ1-4; 9 bases map to TRBD1. Germline V gene lookup returns CDR1 SGHRS and CDR2 YFSETQ. The ends lost 4 bases at V and 7 bases at J; junction bases unmatched: 5. The CDR3 contains 14 residues. CDR3 DNA: TGCGCCAGCAGCGTACCGGGACAGGGTGAAAAACTGTTTTTT. Residues: CASSVPGQGEKLFF.

The CDR3 nucleotides are TGTGCCATCAGTTCCACAGGGGCCTACAATGAGCAGTACTTC. As protein: CAISSTGAYNEQYF. This sequence joins TRBV10-3 and TRBJ2-5; 7 positions match TRBD1. Trimming cost V 5 bases and J 11 bases; bases outside gene matches: 14. The CDR3 extends over 14 amino acids. Germline loops: CDR1 ENHRY, CDR2 SYGVKD.

This clonotype occurred a few times. The rearrangement uses TRBV5-6 and TRBJ1-2, with D possibly TRBD1 on 6 matching bases. The CDR3 runs 14 residues. Germline assignment: CDR1 SGHDT and CDR2 YYEEEE. The ends were cut back, 1 base at V and 3 bases at J, with 10 bases in the middle. CDR3 amino acids: CASSLNGGDYGYTF. The CDR3 nucleotides are TGTGCCAGCAGCTTGAACGGGGGCGACTATGGCTACACCTTC.

In its sample, this clonotype was seen a few times. An end of the junction differs from the germline gene, which may be a read error. The gene calls are TRBV7-2 and TRBJ2-5, with 8 bases fitting TRBD1. Germline V gene data show CDR1 as SGHTA and CDR2 as FQGNSA. There are 19 residues in the CDR3. The CDR3 reads CASSLRMGGQGFDYEIQYF. CDR3 nucleotides: TGTGCCAGCAGCTTGCGGATGGGCGGACAGGGTTTTGATTATGAGATCCAGTACTTC.

This chain uses TRBV20-1 with TRBJ2-1, with 7 bases lining up with TRBD1. Germline CDR1 DFQATT, CDR2 SNEGSKA (reference sequence). The CDR3 has 13 amino acids. The V and J ends lost 2 bases and 13 bases, in that order; junction bases with no gene match: 11. The CDR3 region is CSARRQGRETQFF. The CDR3 nucleotides read TGCAGTGCTAGACGACAGGGAAGGGAGACCCAGTTCTTC.

V is TRBV4-1 and J is TRBJ2-3; 8 positions agree with TRBD2. Germline-derived CDR1 and CDR2 are MGHRA and YSYEKL. J was trimmed by 4 bases and V by 7 bases; bases with no gene match: 7. The CDR3 runs 14 residues. CDR3 sequence reads: CASKSTSGPDTQYF. The CDR3 nucleotides read TGCGCCAGCAAAAGTACTAGCGGCCCAGATACGCAGTATTTT.

This clonotype has more than one count but fewer than ten. The chain combines TRBV3-1 with TRBJ1-1; 8 bases agree with TRBD1. There are 15 residues in the CDR3. Germline V gene sequence: CDR1 LGHDT, CDR2 YNNKEL (reference sequence). J lost 1 base, V lost 3 bases, and 4 bases had no gene match. The CDR3 spells CASSHGTGRNTEAFF. Here the CDR3 DNA reads TGTGCCAGCAGCCACGGGACAGGACGGAACACTGAAGCTTTCTTT.

This clonotype was observed a handful of times. J is TRBJ1-4 and V is TRBV27; 7 nucleotides line up with TRBD1. The germline CDR1 and CDR2 sequences are MNHEY and SMNVEV (reference sequence). Trimming at V came to 4 bases and at J to 5 bases, leaving 7 bases not matched to a gene. This CDR3 has 15 residues. The CDR3 reads CASSSGQVLNEKLFF. The CDR3 region has the DNA TGTGCCAGCAGTTCCGGACAGGTTCTAAATGAAAAACTGTTTTTT.

This clonotype came up many times. The rearrangement joins TRBV4-1 to TRBJ2-4, with TRBD2 as a possible D gene (5 bases). Trimming shortened V by 6 bases and J by 0 bases, and 12 bases separated the two germline ends. Germline CDR1 reads MGHRA; CDR2 reads YSYEKL. This CDR3 spans 15 amino acids. The CDR3 sequence: CASRLLAVAKNIQYF. For the CDR3, the DNA is TGCGCCAGCAGACTCCTAGCTGTAGCCAAAAACATTCAGTACTTC.

This clonotype was detected ten times or more. The chain joins TRBV20-1 to TRBJ2-5, with 7 bases that match TRBD1. From germline, CDR1 is DFQATT and CDR2 SNEGSKA (reference sequence). The CDR3 loop spans 14 amino acids. V was pared by 0 bases and J by 4 bases, with 5 bases of the junction left unmatched. This chain's CDR3 is CSARELGGTETQYF. The CDR3 DNA is TGCAGTGCTAGAGAGTTAGGGGGCACAGAGACCCAGTACTTC.

The V and J genes are TRBV12-3 or TRBV12-4 and TRBJ2-3, with TRBD2 matching over 12 bases. The CDR3 contains 15 residues. The V segment lost 9 bases and the J segment 6 bases; nucleotides outside the gene matches: 10. The CDR3 protein is CASHGLAGRADTQYF. The DNA for the CDR3 is TGTGCCAGTCACGGACTAGCGGGAAGAGCGGATACGCAGTATTTT.

This clonotype has a handful of counts. The V and J genes are TRBV28 and TRBJ2-4; 14 nucleotides line up with TRBD2. Germline CDR1 reads MDHEN; CDR2 reads SYDVKM. V gave up 2 bases and J gave up 4 bases; unmatched junction bases: 4. The CDR3 is made up of 17 amino acids. CDR3 sequence (DNA): TGTGCCAGCAGTTTAGCCCGACTAGCGGGAGGGAAAAACATTCAGTACTTC. Its translation is CASSLARLAGGKNIQYF.

This clonotype has only a few counts. This chain uses TRBV6-2 or TRBV6-3 with TRBJ2-4; perhaps TRBD2 as D (5 bases). The CDR3 is 16 amino acids. CDR1 is MNHEY, CDR2 SVGEGT, per germline. V lost 5 bases and J 9 bases, leaving 23 bases between the germline ends. CDR3 bases: TGTGCCAGCAGTCCGAGACCTCCGGACTGGACTGGCATTCAGTACTTC. It specifies CASSPRPPDWTGIQYF.

The chain combines TRBV10-3 with TRBJ1-5; 8 bases match TRBD1. The CDR3 covers 17 residues. With V trimmed by 3 bases and J by 2 bases, 9 bases remained unmatched. Per germline, CDR1 ENHRY and CDR2 SYGVKD. This chain's CDR3 is CAISDHVLGQGNQPQHF. In DNA, the CDR3 is TGTGCCATCAGTGATCACGTCCTGGGACAGGGCAATCAGCCCCAGCATTTT.

This clonotype came up a few times. The V and J genes are TRBV27 and TRBJ1-1; 7 nucleotides align to TRBD1. The junction had 31 bases not matched to a gene; V was cut back by 6 bases and J by 3 bases. This CDR3 contains 22 residues. The V gene's germline CDR1 is MNHEY and CDR2 SMNVEV (reference sequence). The CDR3: CASSDDRVGFLSPRKTDTEAFF. In DNA form, the CDR3 reads TGTGCCAGCAGCGACGACAGGGTGGGCTTCCTGTCCCCTCGTAAGACGGACACTGAAGCTTTCTTT.

This clonotype was seen only a few times. The chain is built from TRBV20-1 and TRBJ2-3; D gene uncertain. Between the trimmed V and J ends, which lost 6 bases and 0 bases, there was a span of 13 bases. CDR3 length equals 14 residues. Germline V gene data show CDR1 as DFQATT and CDR2 as SNEGSKA (reference sequence). CDR3 DNA sequence: TGCAGTGCAGATGGCCTTTCTAGCACAGATACGCAGTATTTT. It codes for CSADGLSSTDTQYF.

In DNA, the CDR3 is TGTGCCAGCAGTTCACCCGCCCAGGGCTACGAGCAGTACTTC. Its translation: CASSSPAQGYEQYF. This chain links TRBV28 with TRBJ2-4; a weak D match, TRBD1 (5 bases). The DNA end lines up better with TRBJ2-7; the J call may be wrong. Germline V gene sequence: CDR1 MDHEN, CDR2 SYDVKM. This CDR3 is built from 14 residues.

This clonotype occurred a few times. The V and J genes are TRBV3-1 and TRBJ1-6; TRBD1 agrees at 7 bases. V lost 5 bases, J lost 6 bases, and 7 bases stayed unmatched. There are 15 residues in the CDR3. Germline V gene lookup returns CDR1 LGHDT and CDR2 YNNKEL (reference sequence). This CDR3 reads CASSTRQGFNSPLHF. The CDR3 DNA follows: TGTGCCAGCAGCACCCGACAGGGTTTTAATTCACCCCTCCACTTT.

In this sample, this clonotype turned up a few times. J is TRBJ2-1 and V is TRBV2, with D possibly matching TRBD2 (6 bases). From germline, CDR1 is SNHLY and CDR2 FYNNEI. CDR3 length equals 16 residues. V gave up 6 bases and J gave up 0 bases, with 15 bases separating them. The DNA for the CDR3 is TGTGCCAGCAGCGGGAGCGGCCCCAGCTCCTACAATGAGCAGTTCTTC. Protein sequence: CASSGSGPSSYNEQFF.